The entry below gives a single TCR beta chain sequence along with its context. This clonotype appeared a few times. Its antigen is still unknown. No quality values exist for individual bases; no much larger clone is one base distant. Libraries came from 5' RACE. A second PCR of about 6 to 11 cycles was performed with a sample-barcoded 5' primer and a J-beta primer mix. Each TCR beta cDNA molecule received a unique molecular identifier from a template-switch 5' adaptor carrying 12 random nucleotides. At least 3 million CDR3-containing paired-end reads were obtained from each sample. All of the RNA was converted into first-strand cDNA using the Mint cDNA synthesis kit, with a TRBC-specific oligonucleotide serving as the primer. Following uracil-DNA glycosylase treatment, a first 18-cycle PCR with universal primers M1SS and BC2_uni_R was performed on all cDNA. Per the authors' processing: Normalization of each sample was performed by random selection of 1 million high-quality reads, each carrying a distinct molecular identifier. Reads sharing molecular identifiers were discarded rather than binned into consensus sequences. MiTCR, set to a Q25 quality threshold and the strictest error-elimination algorithm, was used for CDR3 identification, clonotype clustering and error correction. A nonparametric unseen species model with Euler transformation was used to estimate a lower bound on total TCR beta diversity. TCRdb applied fastp at Q25 and MiXCR to the public reads, then kept only in-frame beta chains. CDR3 protein duplicates are merged, each entry listing the most common genes and DNA. The V and J calls and clone size are TCRdb's, not the authors'. The sample table shows over 1,500,000 distinct CDR3 sequences, and around 42% are seen once. The ten top clones hold under 30% of the sample.

This sample is part of a study of blood T cells in healthy people across ages (dated by TCRdb to the mid-2010s). The study in broad terms: In model experiments, template switching captured about one uniquely barcoded TCR beta cDNA molecule for every two T cells. Four age groups were formed from the donors: young (average approximately 17 years), middle-aged (just under 40), aged (about 68) and long-lived (82). Using the same blood draw, the study looked at two additional independent replicas of 1 million unique cDNA reads for two donors, one aged 18 to 30 and the other aged 80 or older. Age-related changes in TCR beta repertoire diversity were measured in the study by deep sequencing normalized with unique cDNA molecular identifiers. To avoid experimental bias, donors of different ages were spread randomly across the sequencing lanes.

Its CDR3 holds 14 amino acids, cysteine through phenylalanine. This entry keeps only the CDR3 DNA: 42 bases, framed from base 1. V trim: 10 bases; J trim: 1 base; unmatched bases: 7. The germline V gene yields ENHRY for CDR1 and SYGVKD for CDR2. Broad study findings and their caveats: Estimates of total diversity based on one million sequenced T cells were considered lower bounds and underestimates. Compared with the aged group, more naive CD4+ T cells, fewer expanded clones and increased TCR diversity were shown by the long-lived group, suggesting age selection. Because the CMV infection status of the donors was unknown, age-related changes in expanded clonotypes may potentially have been confounded. The percentage of naive T cells measured by flow cytometry correlated strongly with observed TCR beta diversity. Observed TCR beta diversity per million T cells fell roughly linearly with age, and a significant reduction was already apparent by age around 40. Since profiling was done on bulk unsorted PBMCs, naive and antigen-experienced compartments could not be conclusively compared.

The donors were roughly 40 Caucasian individuals from Russia, aged roughly 6 to 100 years, who were systemically healthy. Roughly 9.5 milliliters of peripheral blood were drawn from each donor into EDTA-treated Vacutainer tubes. PBMCs were isolated by Ficoll-Paque density-gradient centrifugation, with at least 7 million obtained per sample. Trizol reagent was used to extract total RNA from PBMCs, with at least 6 micrograms per sample. Naive CD45RAhigh/CD27high T cell percentages were measured by flow cytometry on a PBMC aliquot from every donor. The sequenced material came from blood. The chain was built from TRBV10-3 and TRBJ2-7, with 10 bases in between that match TRBD1. The sequence was obtained from a human donor in good health. Here is the DNA: TGTGCCAGCACTTCGGGACAGGGGTCCTACGAGCAGTACTTC. This encodes CASTSGQGSYEQYF.